This T cell receptor (beta chain) was observed in a study of response to subunit inactivated influenza vaccine. Study findings and constraints: T cells newly recruited by each seasonal influenza vaccination are few, the authors suggested.

TCRdb analysed the RT-PCR reads with MiXCR anew, one entry per CDR3 protein. The table shows 400,000 to 650,000 distinct CDR3 sequences, with more than 7% occurring only once. On this clonotype itself: The target antigen is unknown.

CDR1 is SGHDT, CDR2 YYEEEE, per germline. The CDR3 extends over 17 amino acids. Trimming removed 1 base from V and 3 bases from J; junction bases left unmatched: 9. The material sequenced was PBMCs from blood, taken about 24 months after vaccination. The receptor was derived from a man aged 50-75 years who received an inactivated influenza vaccine. The chain recombines TRBV5-6 with TRBJ1-5; 8 nucleotides match TRBD1. CDR3 sequence (DNA): TGTGCCAGCAGCTTGTTCACGGGACAGGTCAACAATCAGCCCCAGCATTTT. Encoded protein: CASSLFTGQVNNQPQHF.